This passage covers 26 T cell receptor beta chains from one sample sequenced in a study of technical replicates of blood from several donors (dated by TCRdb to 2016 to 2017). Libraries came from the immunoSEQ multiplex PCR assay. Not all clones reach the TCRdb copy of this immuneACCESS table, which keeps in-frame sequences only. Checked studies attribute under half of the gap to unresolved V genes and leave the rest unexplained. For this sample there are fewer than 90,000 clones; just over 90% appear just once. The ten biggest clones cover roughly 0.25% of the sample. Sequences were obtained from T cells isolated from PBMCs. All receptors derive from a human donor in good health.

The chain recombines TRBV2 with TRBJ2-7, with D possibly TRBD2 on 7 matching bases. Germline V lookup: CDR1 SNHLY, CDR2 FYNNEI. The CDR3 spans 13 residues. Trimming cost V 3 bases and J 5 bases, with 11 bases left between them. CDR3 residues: CASSERGGHEQYF. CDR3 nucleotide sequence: TGTGCCAGCAGTGAGAGGGGGGGGCACGAGCAGTACTTC.

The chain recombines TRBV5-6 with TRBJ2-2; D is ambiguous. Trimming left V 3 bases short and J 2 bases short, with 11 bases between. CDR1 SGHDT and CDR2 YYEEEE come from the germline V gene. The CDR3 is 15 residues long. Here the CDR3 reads CASSWAPVNTGELFF. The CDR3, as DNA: TGTGCCAGCAGCTGGGCGCCAGTAAACACCGGGGAGCTGTTTTTT.

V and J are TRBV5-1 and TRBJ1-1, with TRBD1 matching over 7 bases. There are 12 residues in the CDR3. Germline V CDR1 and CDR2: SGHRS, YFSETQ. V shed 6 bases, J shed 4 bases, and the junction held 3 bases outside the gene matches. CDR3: CASKGAGTEAFF. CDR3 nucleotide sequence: TGCGCCAGCAAGGGGGCGGGCACTGAAGCTTTCTTT.

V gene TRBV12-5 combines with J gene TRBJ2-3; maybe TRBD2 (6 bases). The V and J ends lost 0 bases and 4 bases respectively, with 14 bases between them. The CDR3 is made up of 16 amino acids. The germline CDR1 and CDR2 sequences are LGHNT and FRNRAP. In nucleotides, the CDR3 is TGTGCTAGTGGTTTGGTACTTAGGCGGGACCCAGATACGCAGTATTTT. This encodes CASGLVLRRDPDTQYF.

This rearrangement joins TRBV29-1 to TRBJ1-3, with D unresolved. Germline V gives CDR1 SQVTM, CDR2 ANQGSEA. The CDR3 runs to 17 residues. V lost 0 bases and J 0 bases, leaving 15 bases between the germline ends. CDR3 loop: CSVEDRTQAYSGNTIYF. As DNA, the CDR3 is TGCAGCGTTGAAGATCGAACTCAGGCGTACTCTGGAAACACCATATATTTT. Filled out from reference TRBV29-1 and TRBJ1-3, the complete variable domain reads SAVISQKPSRDICQRGTSLTIQCQVDSQVTMMFWYRQQPGQSLTLIATANQGSEATYESGFVIDKFPISRPNLTFSTLTVSNMSPEDSSIYLCSVEDRTQAYSGNTIYFGEGSWLTVV.

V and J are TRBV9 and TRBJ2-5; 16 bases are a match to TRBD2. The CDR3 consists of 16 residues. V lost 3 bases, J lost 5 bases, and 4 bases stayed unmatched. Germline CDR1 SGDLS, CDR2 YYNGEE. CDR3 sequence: CASSGGLAGGLETQYF. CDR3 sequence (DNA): TGTGCCAGCAGCGGGGGACTAGCGGGGGGGCTTGAGACCCAGTACTTC.

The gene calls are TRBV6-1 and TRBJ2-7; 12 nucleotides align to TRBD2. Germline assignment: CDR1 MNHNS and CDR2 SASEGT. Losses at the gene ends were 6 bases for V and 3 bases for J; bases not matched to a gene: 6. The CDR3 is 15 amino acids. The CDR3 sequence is CASRGLAGGDYEQYF. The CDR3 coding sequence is TGTGCCAGCAGGGGCCTAGCGGGAGGGGACTACGAGCAGTACTTC.

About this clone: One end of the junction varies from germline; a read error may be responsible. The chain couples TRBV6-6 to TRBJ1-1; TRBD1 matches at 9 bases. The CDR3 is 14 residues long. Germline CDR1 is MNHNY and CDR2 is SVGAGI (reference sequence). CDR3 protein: CASRYSTGGPEAFF. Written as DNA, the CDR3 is TGTGCCAGCAGGTACTCGACAGGGGGGCCTGAAGCTTTCTTT.

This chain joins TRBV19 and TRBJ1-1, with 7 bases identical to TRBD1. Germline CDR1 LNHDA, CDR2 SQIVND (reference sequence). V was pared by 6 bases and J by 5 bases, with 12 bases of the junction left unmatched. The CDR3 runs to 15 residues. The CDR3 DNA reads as TGTGCCAGTAGCTTCAACCCAGGGGGGAGGACTGAAGCTTTCTTT. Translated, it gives CASSFNPGGRTEAFF. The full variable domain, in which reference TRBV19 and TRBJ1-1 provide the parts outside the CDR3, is DGGITQSPKYLFRKEGQNVTLSCEQNLNHDAMYWYRQDPGQGLRLIYYSQIVNDFQKGDIAEGYSVSREKKESFPLTVTSAQKNPTAFYLCASSFNPGGRTEAFFGQGTRLTVV.

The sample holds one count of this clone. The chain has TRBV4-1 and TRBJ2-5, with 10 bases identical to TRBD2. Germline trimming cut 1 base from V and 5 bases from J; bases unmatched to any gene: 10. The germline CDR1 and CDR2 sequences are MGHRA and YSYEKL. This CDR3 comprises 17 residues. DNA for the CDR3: TGCGCCAGCAGCCAAGCCTACGAGCGGGGGGGCCAGGAGACCCAGTACTTC. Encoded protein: CASSQAYERGGQETQYF.

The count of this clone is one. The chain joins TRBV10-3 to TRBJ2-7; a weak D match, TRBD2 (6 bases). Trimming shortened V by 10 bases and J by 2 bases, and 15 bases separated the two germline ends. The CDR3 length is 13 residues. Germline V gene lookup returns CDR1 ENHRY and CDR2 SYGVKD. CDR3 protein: CATRGTDTYEQYF. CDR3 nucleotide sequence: TGTGCCACCCGGGGGACGGATACCTACGAGCAGTACTTC.

The CDR3 spells CASRLAGEGTGELFF. Written as DNA, the CDR3 is TGTGCCAGTAGGTTAGCGGGGGAGGGAACCGGGGAGCTGTTTTTT. This chain connects TRBV19 to TRBJ2-2, with TRBD2 matching 9 bases. There are 15 residues in the CDR3. Trimming took 6 bases from V and 5 from J; bases not matched to a gene: 7. Germline assignment: CDR1 LNHDA and CDR2 SQIVND (reference sequence).

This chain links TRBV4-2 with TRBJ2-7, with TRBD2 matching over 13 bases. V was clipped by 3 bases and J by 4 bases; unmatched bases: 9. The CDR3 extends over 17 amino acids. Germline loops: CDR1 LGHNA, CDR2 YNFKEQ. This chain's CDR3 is CASSHPGLAGQRYEQYF. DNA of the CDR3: TGTGCCAGCAGCCACCCGGGACTAGCGGGACAGCGATACGAGCAGTACTTC.

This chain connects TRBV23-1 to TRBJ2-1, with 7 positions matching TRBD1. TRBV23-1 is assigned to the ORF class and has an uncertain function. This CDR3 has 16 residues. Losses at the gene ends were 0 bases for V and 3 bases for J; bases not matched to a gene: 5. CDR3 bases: TGCGCCAGCAGTCAATCGTTGGCAGGGGGCTACAATGAGCAGTTCTTC. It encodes CASSQSLAGGYNEQFF.

The CDR3 loop reads CAWSPGQGYEQYF. The CDR3 DNA reads TGTGCCTGGAGTCCGGGACAGGGCTACGAGCAGTACTTC. The chain couples TRBV30 to TRBJ2-7, with 9 bases that match TRBD1. Germline V gene lookup returns CDR1 GTSNPN and CDR2 SVGIG (reference sequence). CDR3 length: 13 residues. The trim removed 2 bases at V and 3 bases at J, leaving 2 bases unmatched.

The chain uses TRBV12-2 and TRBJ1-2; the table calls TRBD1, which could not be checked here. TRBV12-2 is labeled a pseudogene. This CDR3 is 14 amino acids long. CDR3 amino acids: CASRLCWDSYGYTF. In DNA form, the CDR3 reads TGTGCAAGTCGCCTTTGCTGGGACAGCTATGGCTACACCTTC.

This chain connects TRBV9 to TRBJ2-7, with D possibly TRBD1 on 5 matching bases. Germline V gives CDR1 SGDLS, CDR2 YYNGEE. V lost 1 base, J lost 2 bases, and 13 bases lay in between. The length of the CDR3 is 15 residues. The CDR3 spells CASSVKVGVTYEQYF. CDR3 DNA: TGTGCCAGCAGCGTAAAAGTAGGGGTCACCTACGAGCAGTACTTC. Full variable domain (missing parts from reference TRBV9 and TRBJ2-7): DSGVTQTPKHLITATGQRVTLRCSPRSGDLSVYWYQQSLDQGLQFLIQYYNGEERAKGNILERFSAQQFPDLHSELNLSSLELGDSALYFCASSVKVGVTYEQYFGPGTRLTVT.

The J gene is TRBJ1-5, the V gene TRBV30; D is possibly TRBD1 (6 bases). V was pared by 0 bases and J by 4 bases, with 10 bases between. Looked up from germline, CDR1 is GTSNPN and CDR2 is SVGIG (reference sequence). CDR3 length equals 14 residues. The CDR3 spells CAWSVGGENQPQHF. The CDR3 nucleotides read TGTGCCTGGAGTGTAGGGGGGGAGAATCAGCCCCAGCATTTT.

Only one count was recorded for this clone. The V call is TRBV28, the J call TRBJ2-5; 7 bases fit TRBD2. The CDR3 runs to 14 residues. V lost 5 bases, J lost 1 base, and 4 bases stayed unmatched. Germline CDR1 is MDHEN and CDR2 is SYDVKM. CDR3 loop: CASSTSGVQETQYF. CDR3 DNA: TGTGCCAGCAGTACCAGCGGGGTCCAAGAGACCCAGTACTTC.

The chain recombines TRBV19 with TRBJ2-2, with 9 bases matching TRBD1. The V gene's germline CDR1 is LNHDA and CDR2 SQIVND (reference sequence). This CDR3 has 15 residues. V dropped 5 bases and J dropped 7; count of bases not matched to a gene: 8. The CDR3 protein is CASSARTGAGGELFF. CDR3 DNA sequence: TGTGCCAGTAGTGCGAGGACAGGGGCTGGCGGGGAGCTGTTTTTT.

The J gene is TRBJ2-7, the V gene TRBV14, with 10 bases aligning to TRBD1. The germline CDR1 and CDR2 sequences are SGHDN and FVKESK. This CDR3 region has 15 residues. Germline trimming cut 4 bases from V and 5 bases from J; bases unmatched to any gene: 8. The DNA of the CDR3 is TGTGCCAGCAGCCCCCAGGGACAGGGGTACCACGAGCAGTACTTC. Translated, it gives CASSPQGQGYHEQYF.

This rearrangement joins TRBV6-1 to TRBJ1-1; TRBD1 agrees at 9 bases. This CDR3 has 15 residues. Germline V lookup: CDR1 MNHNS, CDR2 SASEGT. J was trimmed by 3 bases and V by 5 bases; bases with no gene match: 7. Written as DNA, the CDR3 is TGTGCCAGCAGTAAACAGACAGGGGGGGACACTGAAGCTTTCTTT. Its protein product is CASSKQTGGDTEAFF.

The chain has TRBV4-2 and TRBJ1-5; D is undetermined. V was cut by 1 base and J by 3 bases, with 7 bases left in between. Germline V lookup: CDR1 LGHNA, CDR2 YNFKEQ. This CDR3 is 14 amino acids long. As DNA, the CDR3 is TGTGCCAGCAGCCAAGCCCTAAACAATCAGCCCCAGCATTTT. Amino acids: CASSQALNNQPQHF.

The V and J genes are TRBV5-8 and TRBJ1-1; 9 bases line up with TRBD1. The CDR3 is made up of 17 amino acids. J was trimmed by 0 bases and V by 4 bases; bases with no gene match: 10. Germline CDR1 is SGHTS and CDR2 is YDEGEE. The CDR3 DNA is TGTGCCAGCAGCCCCACAGGGGGCTTGTGGGTGAACACTGAAGCTTTCTTT. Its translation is CASSPTGGLWVNTEAFF. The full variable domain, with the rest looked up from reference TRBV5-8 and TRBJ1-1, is EAGVTQSPTHLIKTRGQQATLRCSPISGHTSVYWYQQALGLGLQFLLWYDEGEERNRGNFPPRFSGRQFPNYSSELNVNALELEDSALYLCASSPTGGLWVNTEAFFGQGTRLTVV.

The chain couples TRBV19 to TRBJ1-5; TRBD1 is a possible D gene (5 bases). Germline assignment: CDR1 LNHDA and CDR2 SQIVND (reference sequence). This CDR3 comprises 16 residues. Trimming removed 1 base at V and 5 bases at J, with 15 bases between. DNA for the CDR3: TGTGCCAGTAGTATAGTAACAGGACGGGGGGATCAGCCCCAGCATTTT. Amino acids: CASSIVTGRGDQPQHF.

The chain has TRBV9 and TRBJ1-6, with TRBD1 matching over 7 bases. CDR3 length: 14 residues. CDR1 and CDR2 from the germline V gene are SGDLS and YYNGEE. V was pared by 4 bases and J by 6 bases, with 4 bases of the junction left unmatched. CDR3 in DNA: TGTGCCAGCAGCCTAGGGGGCACTAATTCACCCCTCCACTTT. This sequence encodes CASSLGGTNSPLHF.